The 29 T cell receptor beta chains reported below all come from one sample, sequenced in a study of blood T cell repertoires in COVID-19. Assay: immunoSEQ multiplex PCR; the TCRdb copy retains only in-frame clones and omits some. The repertoire has under 450,000 clones, 89% of them found once; the top ten carry around 1.5%. The specimen was peripheral blood. The receptors originated from a woman in her 40s with COVID-19, enrolled during active disease.

J is TRBJ1-6 and V is TRBV6-4, with TRBD1 matching 7 bases. The junction had 4 bases not matched to a gene; V was cut back by 5 bases and J by 6 bases. CDR3 length: 14 residues. CDR1 is MRHNA and CDR2 is SNTAGT in the germline V gene. The CDR3 loop is CASSHGTANSPLHF. The CDR3 DNA sequence: TGTGCCAGCAGTCACGGGACAGCTAATTCACCCCTCCACTTT.

V usage is TRBV2 and J usage is TRBJ2-1, with D possibly matching TRBD1 (6 bases). The germline V gene has CDR1 SNHLY and CDR2 FYNNEI. Deletions cut 4 bases from V and 9 bases from J, with 10 bases between. The CDR3 covers 12 residues. The CDR3 region is CASSVQGPEQFF. DNA for the CDR3: TGTGCCAGCAGTGTCCAGGGGCCTGAGCAGTTCTTC.

The V call is TRBV5-1, the J call TRBJ1-3; D gene unclear. The germline gives CDR1 SGHRS, CDR2 YFSETQ. Trimming took off 4 bases at V and 0 bases at J, with 8 bases between the two ends. This CDR3 contains 14 residues. The CDR3 is CASSPTFSGNTIYF. CDR3 coding DNA: TGCGCCAGCAGCCCGACTTTCTCTGGAAACACCATATATTTT.

V usage is TRBV9 and J usage is TRBJ2-1; 11 nucleotides line up with TRBD2. CDR1 and CDR2 from the germline V gene are SGDLS and YYNGEE. The CDR3 covers 17 residues. V was pared by 1 base and J by 4 bases, with 7 bases of the junction left unmatched. The CDR3 loop reads CASSVPPGTSGYNEQFF. DNA for the CDR3: TGTGCCAGCAGCGTACCTCCCGGGACTAGCGGATACAATGAGCAGTTCTTC.

This clone was observed once. The chain employs TRBV9 and TRBJ2-5; D might be TRBD2 (6 bases). The germline CDR1 and CDR2 sequences are SGDLS and YYNGEE. This CDR3 contains 14 residues. V was cut by 3 bases and J by 7 bases, with 16 bases left in between. CDR3 nucleotide sequence: TGTGCCAGCAGCGACCGGGCGGAGGGAGGGACCCAGTACTTC. Translation gives CASSDRAEGGTQYF.

This clone was counted only a few times. V and J are TRBV4-2 and TRBJ1-6; TRBD1 might be the D (6 bases). The V and J ends lost 0 bases and 8 bases respectively, with 17 bases between them. Germline CDR1 LGHNA, CDR2 YNFKEQ. The CDR3 runs to 17 residues. CDR3 coding DNA: TGTGCCAGCAGCCAAGACGCACAGGGCGCTAAGGATTCACCCCTCCACTTT. Translation: CASSQDAQGAKDSPLHF.

This clone was seen once. CDR3 in DNA: TGTGCCAGCTCACCCATCCGACAGGGAAACACCATATATTTT. Translating gives CASSPIRQGNTIYF. The V call is TRBV18, the J call TRBJ1-3, with D possibly TRBD1 on 5 matching bases. Germline V gene data show CDR1 as KGHSH and CDR2 as LQKENI. V was cut by 3 bases and J by 4 bases, with 10 bases left in between. CDR3 length equals 14 residues.

This chain uses TRBV28 with TRBJ1-6; D is unclear. Germline CDR1 and CDR2: MDHEN and SYDVKM. The CDR3 is made up of 15 amino acids. Trimming took off 4 bases at V and 7 bases at J, with 14 bases between the two ends. The CDR3 DNA is TGTGCCAGCAGTTCAGTGCGGGTTGGGAATTCACCCCTCCACTTT. This sequence encodes CASSSVRVGNSPLHF. Full variable domain (remainder filled in from reference TRBV28 and TRBJ1-6): DVKVTQSSRYLVKRTGEKVFLECVQDMDHENMFWYRQDPGLGLRLIYFSYDVKMKEKGDIPEGYSVSREKKERFSLILESASTNQTSMYLCASSSVRVGNSPLHFGNGTRLTVT.

This clone was seen a handful of times. The junction shows a germline mismatch at one end, possibly a read error. The V gene is TRBV28, the J gene TRBJ1-1; 7 nucleotides line up with TRBD1. The CDR3 contains 17 residues. The V gene's germline CDR1 is MDHEN and CDR2 SYDVKM. This CDR3 reads CASSLWTRGGLNTEAFF. The CDR3 DNA sequence: TGTGCCAGCAGTCTATGGACGCGAGGGGGCCTGAACACTGAAGCTTTCTTT.

A single count supports this clone. This sequence joins TRBV28 and TRBJ1-6; D remains unclear. Germline CDR1 reads MDHEN; CDR2 reads SYDVKM. The ends were cut back, 5 bases at V and 0 bases at J, with 8 bases in the middle. The CDR3 sequence is 15 residues long. This CDR3 reads CASSLVSSYNSPLHF. CDR3 nucleotides: TGTGCCAGCAGTCTTGTTAGCTCCTATAATTCACCCCTCCACTTT.

V usage is TRBV29-1 and J usage is TRBJ2-1, with D uncertain. Germline CDR1 SQVTM, CDR2 ANQGSEA. Trimming took 7 bases from V and 9 from J, leaving 13 bases between them. There are 11 residues in the CDR3. CDR3 sequence (DNA): TGCAGCGCCGTTGCCCAGGTTGAGCAGTTCTTC. Protein sequence: CSAVAQVEQFF.

The rearrangement uses TRBV2 and TRBJ2-5, with D possibly matching TRBD2 (6 bases). V was cut by 3 bases and J by 5 bases, with 10 bases left in between. The CDR3 consists of 13 residues. Germline CDR1 reads SNHLY; CDR2 reads FYNNEI. CDR3 sequence (DNA): TGTGCCAGCAGTGAGGGGGGTCGGGAGACCCAGTACTTC. Its protein product is CASSEGGRETQYF.

As concerns this clone: Other DNA sequences in this sample translate to the same CDR3. V gene TRBV28 combines with J gene TRBJ1-3; D remains unclear. Germline CDR1 reads MDHEN; CDR2 reads SYDVKM. The CDR3 spans 13 residues. CDR3 loop: CATHIGGGNTIYF. CDR3 coding DNA: TGTGCTACGCATATCGGAGGAGGGAACACCATATATTTT.

A word on this clone: The junction departs from the called germline gene at one end, perhaps through a read error. The chain recombines TRBV6-5 with TRBJ2-7; TRBD1 matches 10 bases. The CDR3 is made up of 12 amino acids. In germline, CDR1 is MNHEY, CDR2 SVGAGI. As DNA, the CDR3 is TGTGCCACCGGACAGGGGGTATCCCTTTTGAACTTC. It yields the protein CATGQGVSLLNF.

This rearrangement joins TRBV27 to TRBJ1-5; no definite D call. CDR1 is MNHEY and CDR2 is SMNVEV in the germline V gene (reference sequence). Trimming cost V 2 bases and J 4 bases, with 9 bases left between them. The CDR3 is 14 residues long. The CDR3 sequence is CASSLGLPNQPQHF. In DNA, the CDR3 is TGTGCCAGCAGTTTAGGGCTACCGAATCAGCCCCAGCATTTT.

This sequence joins TRBV24-1 and TRBJ2-1, with 9 bases identical to TRBD1. V gave up 7 bases and J gave up 8 bases; unmatched junction bases: 2. CDR3 length: 12 amino acids. Germline CDR1 and CDR2: KGHDR and SFDVKD. For the CDR3, the DNA is TGTGCCACCAGGGGGACAGGGCATGAGCAGTTCTTC. The encoded protein is CATRGTGHEQFF.

This clone was found once. The genes are TRBV27 and TRBJ2-6; 7 nucleotides match TRBD1. Germline V gene sequence: CDR1 MNHEY, CDR2 SMNVEV (reference sequence). The CDR3 extends over 15 amino acids. V lost 3 bases and J lost 4; bases outside the gene matches: 3. CDR3 sequence reads: CASSFEGAGANVLTF. In DNA, the CDR3 is TGTGCCAGCAGTTTTGAGGGGGCGGGGGCCAACGTCCTGACTTTC.

J is TRBJ1-4 and V is TRBV19; D gene uncertain. CDR1 and CDR2 (germline): LNHDA, SQIVND (reference sequence). The germline V and J ends were trimmed by 5 bases and 6 bases, with 10 bases remaining between them. This CDR3 region has 13 residues. The CDR3 here is CASSPGVHEKLFF. The CDR3 bases are TGTGCCAGTAGTCCCGGGGTTCATGAAAAACTGTTTTTT.

In this sample, this clone turned up many times. J is TRBJ1-1 and V is TRBV2; no clear D gene. Germline CDR1 and CDR2: SNHLY and FYNNEI. V lost 4 bases to trimming and J lost 5 bases, with 14 bases between them. CDR3 length equals 14 residues. Written as DNA, the CDR3 is TGTGCCAGCAGTGGAGGGCGCCCGGAGACTGAAGCTTTCTTT. Residues: CASSGGRPETEAFF. Filled out from reference TRBV2 and TRBJ1-1, the complete variable domain reads EPEVTQTPSHQVTQMGQEVILRCVPISNHLYFYWYRQILGQKVEFLVSFYNNEISEKSEIFDDQFSVERPDGSNFTLKIRSTKLEDSAMYFCASSGGRPETEAFFGQGTRLTVV.

This clone occurred once. The chain has TRBV10-3 and TRBJ2-1; 12 bases match TRBD2. CDR3 size: 19 residues. Germline loops: CDR1 ENHRY, CDR2 SYGVKD. V gave up 7 bases and J gave up 8 bases; unmatched junction bases: 21. The CDR3 protein is CAITEGRTSGISVRDEQFF. Written as DNA, the CDR3 is TGTGCCATCACCGAGGGTAGGACTAGCGGGATCTCGGTCCGAGATGAGCAGTTCTTC.

This clone was seen a handful of times. The chain couples TRBV28 to TRBJ1-1, with 10 bases aligning to TRBD1. The junction had 13 bases not matched to a gene; V was cut back by 5 bases and J by 1 base. Germline CDR1 reads MDHEN; CDR2 reads SYDVKM. The CDR3 is 18 residues long. As DNA, the CDR3 is TGTGCCAGCAGTCACAGGGCTGGGACAGGGGCGTGGAACACTGAAGCTTTCTTT. Protein product: CASSHRAGTGAWNTEAFF. Full variable domain (outside the CDR3, taken from reference TRBV28 and TRBJ1-1): DVKVTQSSRYLVKRTGEKVFLECVQDMDHENMFWYRQDPGLGLRLIYFSYDVKMKEKGDIPEGYSVSREKKERFSLILESASTNQTSMYLCASSHRAGTGAWNTEAFFGQGTRLTVV.

The gene calls are TRBV28 and TRBJ1-2, with D perhaps TRBD1 (5 bases). This CDR3 spans 16 amino acids. CDR1 is MDHEN and CDR2 is SYDVKM in the germline V gene. Between the trimmed V and J ends, which lost 0 bases and 0 bases, there was a span of 11 bases. The CDR3 loop is CASSLWRGGSNYGYTF. The CDR3, as DNA: TGTGCCAGCAGTTTATGGCGGGGGGGATCTAACTATGGCTACACCTTC.

The genes are TRBV5-4 and TRBJ2-3, with 10 positions matching TRBD1. After removal of 2 bases from V and 4 bases from J, the junction contained 13 bases not matched to a gene. This CDR3 spans 18 amino acids. CDR1 is SGHNT and CDR2 is YYREEE in the germline V gene (reference sequence). CDR3 amino acids: CASSLDRGRPLLPDTQYF. Here the CDR3 DNA reads TGTGCCAGCAGCTTAGACAGGGGGCGACCCCTTCTCCCAGATACGCAGTATTTT.

The rearrangement links TRBV5-4 to TRBJ1-6; possibly TRBD1 for D (6 bases). V was trimmed by 0 bases and J by 7 bases, leaving 14 bases between them. This CDR3 has 16 amino acids. Germline-derived CDR1 and CDR2 are SGHNT and YYREEE (reference sequence). CDR3 coding DNA: TGTGCCAGCAGCTTGGGGCCGCCCCAGGGGAATTCACCCCTCCACTTT. This translates into CASSLGPPQGNSPLHF. Supplemented by reference TRBV5-4 and TRBJ1-6, the full variable domain reads ETGVTQSPTHLIKTRGQQVTLRCSSQSGHNTVSWYQQALGQGPQFIFQYYREEENGRGNFPPRFSGLQFPNYSSELNVNALELDDSALYLCASSLGPPQGNSPLHFGNGTRLTVT.

The rearrangement links TRBV27 to TRBJ2-1; 9 bases are shared with TRBD2. The CDR3 covers 14 residues. V shed 10 bases and J 2 bases; nucleotides not matched to a gene: 6. Germline CDR1 and CDR2: MNHEY and SMNVEV (reference sequence). The CDR3 spells CATNSGSAYNEQFF. CDR3 sequence (DNA): TGTGCCACAAATAGCGGGAGCGCCTACAATGAGCAGTTCTTC.

This chain uses TRBV7-8 with TRBJ1-5; a possible D gene is TRBD1 (6 bases). V was pared by 1 base and J by 7 bases, with 17 bases between. The CDR3 extends over 16 amino acids. Germline V gives CDR1 SGHVS, CDR2 FQNEAQ. The CDR3 DNA reads as TGTGCCAGCAGCTTAGAGGGGGGGAGGGGAAGACAGCCCCAGCATTTT. As protein: CASSLEGGRGRQPQHF.

V and J are TRBV4-3 and TRBJ1-6, with a possible D match to TRBD1 (5 bases). This CDR3 region has 14 residues. Germline V gives CDR1 LGHNA, CDR2 YSLEER. V was clipped by 0 bases and J by 7 bases, with 7 bases between them. This chain's CDR3 is CASSQEPGNSPLHF. CDR3 DNA sequence: TGCGCCAGCAGCCAAGAGCCAGGGAATTCACCCCTCCACTTT.

The chain couples TRBV5-5 to TRBJ2-5, with 7 bases that match TRBD2. This CDR3 is 15 amino acids long. Trimming at V came to 0 bases and at J to 6 bases, leaving 8 bases not matched to a gene. Germline V gene sequence: CDR1 SGHKS, CDR2 YYEKEE (reference sequence). For the CDR3, the DNA is TGTGCCAGCAGCTTGGCCGGGGAGGGAGCGCAGACCCAGTACTTC. Translation: CASSLAGEGAQTQYF.

This clone was seen only once. The rearrangement uses TRBV5-6 and TRBJ2-5, with 10 positions matching TRBD1. The V gene end was trimmed by 4 bases and the J gene end by 5 bases; junction bases not matched to a gene: 8. CDR1 SGHDT and CDR2 YYEEEE come from the germline V gene. The CDR3 covers 15 residues. Written as DNA, the CDR3 is TGTGCCAGCAGCCAAATGGGGACAGGGGCGGAGACCCAGTACTTC. Its protein product is CASSQMGTGAETQYF.